This T cell receptor beta chain comes out of a study of blood T cell repertoires in COVID-19. The CDR3 has 14 residues. V dropped 4 bases and J dropped 4; count of bases not matched to a gene: 4. Germline V gene sequence: CDR1 LGHNA, CDR2 YNFKEQ. Sequencing was performed with immunoSEQ multiplex PCR; in TCRdb, only in-frame clones are kept and a portion is missing. The top ten clones hold roughly 4% of a sample with about 230,000 clones, roughly 90% of them seen once. The receptor's source is a woman aged 25 to 39 with acute COVID-19. The rearrangement uses TRBV4-2 and TRBJ2-1, with 7 bases matching TRBD2. The sample consisted of PBMCs or T cells enriched from blood (not recorded which). The CDR3 DNA reads TGTGCCAGCAGCCTGGGACTAACTTACAATGAGCAGTTCTTC. Protein: CASSLGLTYNEQFF.